This T cell receptor beta chain was captured by sequencing in a study of shared T cell receptors in the human thymus. Only one count was recorded for this clone. The CDR3 runs 16 residues. The V segment lost 7 bases and the J segment 3 bases; nucleotides outside the gene matches: 14. Germline V CDR1 and CDR2: SQVTM, ANQGSEA. Clones were sequenced by immunoSEQ multiplex PCR, and TCRdb holds only the in-frame ones, with some missing. The top ten clones hold more than 0.01% of a sample with about 540,000 clones, around 78% of them seen once. This same sample was also part of a study on human thymus T cells.

The chain recombines TRBV29-1 with TRBJ1-1; 10 bases align to TRBD1. Sequencing used thymocytes. This clonotype originated in a boy under two years old with a congenital heart defect. The CDR3 bases are TGCAGCGCTGGGACAGGGGTTTGTGTAGGGGACACTGAAGCTTTCTTT. Protein: CSAGTGVCVGDTEAFF.